This T cell receptor (beta chain) was sequenced in a study of T cell repertoires in cytomegalovirus infection. Turning to this clonotype: The antigen is undetermined.

TCRdb used MiXCR to reprocess the reads, holding one entry per CDR3 protein. This table holds roughly 69,000 distinct CDR3 sequences, 25% to 30% found once. The germline CDR1 and CDR2 sequences are SGHVS and FNYEAQ. The length of the CDR3 is 12 residues. Germline trimming cut 5 bases from V and 8 bases from J; bases unmatched to any gene: 3. Specimen: CD8+ T cells from cultured PBMCs, collected from culture after CMV antigen stimulation. V gene TRBV7-6 combines with J gene TRBJ1-5, with TRBD1 matching 7 bases. This clonotype was sampled from a human donor in good health (CMV status not recorded). Some clones in this sample may be carry-over from other donors' samples. CDR3 loop: CASSTQGEPQHF. The CDR3 DNA is TGTGCCAGCAGCACGCAGGGGGAGCCCCAGCATTTT.